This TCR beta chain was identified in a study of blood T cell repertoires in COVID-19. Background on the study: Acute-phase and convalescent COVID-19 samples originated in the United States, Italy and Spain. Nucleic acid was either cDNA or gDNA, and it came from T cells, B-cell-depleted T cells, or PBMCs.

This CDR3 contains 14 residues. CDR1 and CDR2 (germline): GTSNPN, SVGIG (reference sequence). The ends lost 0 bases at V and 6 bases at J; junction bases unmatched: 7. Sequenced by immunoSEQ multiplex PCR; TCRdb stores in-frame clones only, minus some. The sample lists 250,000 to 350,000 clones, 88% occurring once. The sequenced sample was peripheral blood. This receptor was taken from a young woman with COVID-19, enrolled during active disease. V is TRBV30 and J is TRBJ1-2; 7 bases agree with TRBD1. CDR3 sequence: CAWSVTGVLDGYTF. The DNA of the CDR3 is TGTGCCTGGAGTGTAACAGGGGTTCTCGATGGCTACACCTTC.